The sequence of this T cell receptor beta chain was determined in a study of blood T cells in healthy people across ages. PCR was performed a second time for roughly 7 to 11 cycles using a sample-barcoded 5' primer and a J-beta primer mix. TCRdb used MiXCR to reprocess the 5' RACE reads, holding one entry per CDR3 protein. In the table there are around 870,000 distinct CDR3 sequences, 29% of which are singletons. The material sequenced was blood. The sequence derives from an elderly woman in good health.

The CDR3 region is CASSSSGSHTQYF. CDR3 bases: TGTGCCAGCAGCTCCTCAGGGAGCCATACGCAGTATTTT. The chain carries TRBV7-9 and TRBJ2-3, with D possibly called TRBD1 or TRBD2 (5 bases each). This CDR3 is built from 13 residues. V lost 4 bases and J 7 bases, leaving 12 bases between the germline ends. Germline V gene data show CDR1 as SEHNR and CDR2 as FQNEAQ (reference sequence).